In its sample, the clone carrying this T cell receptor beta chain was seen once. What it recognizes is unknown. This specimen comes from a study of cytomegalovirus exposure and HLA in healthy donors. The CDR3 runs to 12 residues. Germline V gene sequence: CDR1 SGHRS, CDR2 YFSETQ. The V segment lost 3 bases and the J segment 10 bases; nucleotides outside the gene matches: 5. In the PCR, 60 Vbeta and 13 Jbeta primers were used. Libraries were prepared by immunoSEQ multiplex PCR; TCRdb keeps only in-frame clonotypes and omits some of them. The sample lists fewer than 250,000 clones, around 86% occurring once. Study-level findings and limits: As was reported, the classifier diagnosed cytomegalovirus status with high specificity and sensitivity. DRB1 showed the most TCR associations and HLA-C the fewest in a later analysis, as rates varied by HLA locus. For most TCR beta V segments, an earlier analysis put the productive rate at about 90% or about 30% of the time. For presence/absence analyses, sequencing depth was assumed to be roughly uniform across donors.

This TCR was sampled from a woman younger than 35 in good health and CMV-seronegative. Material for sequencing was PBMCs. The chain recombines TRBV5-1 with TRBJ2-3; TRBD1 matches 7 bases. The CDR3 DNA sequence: TGCGCCAGCAGCTATGACAGGGAACCGCAGTATTTT. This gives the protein CASSYDREPQYF. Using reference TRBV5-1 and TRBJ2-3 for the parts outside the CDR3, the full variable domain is KAGVTQTPRYLIKTRGQQVTLSCSPISGHRSVSWYQQTPGQGLQFLFEYFSETQRNKGNFPGRFSGRQFSNSRSEMNVSTLELGDSALYLCASSYDREPQYFGPGTRLTVL.